This TCR beta chain was profiled in a study of siplizumab effects on memory and regulatory T cells. Regarding the study as a whole: A small minority of alloreactive clones were mapped to unstimulated subsets.

The data were produced by immunoSEQ multiplex PCR, yet TCRdb's version contains in-frame clones alone and is incomplete. The table records tens of thousands of clones, about 90% of them present only once. The germline V gene has CDR1 WSHSY and CDR2 SAAADI. This CDR3 has 16 residues. V was cut by 0 bases and J by 2 bases, with 11 bases left in between. Comments on this clone: As yet, its antigen is unknown.

This TCR came from a human donor in good health. Sequencing was done on a sample of CD8+ T cells sorted from blood. J is TRBJ2-1 and V is TRBV10-2, with D tentatively TRBD2 (6 bases). CDR3 in DNA: TGCGCCAGCAGTGAGTCGCCAGCGGGCCCCTACAATGAGCAGTTCTTC. Amino acid sequence: CASSESPAGPYNEQFF.